This T cell receptor beta chain was sequenced for a study of T-cell reconstitution after alpha-beta-depleted transplantation in children. A library of TCRbeta sequences, prepared with unique molecular identifiers, was generated. TCRdb ran MiXCR on the PCR reads and lists one entry per CDR3 protein. This sample yields hundreds of thousands of distinct CDR3 sequences, of which roughly 15% are seen a single time; approximately 44% belongs to the top ten. Findings and caveats of the study: Several hundred expanded graft clones reportedly gave rise to the alpha-beta T cells present about two months after transplant. The study traced high day-60 TCRbeta diversity in some patients to surviving recipient T cells and thymic progenitors. Newly produced T cells mostly accounted for T-cell counts and diversity one year post-transplant.

This clonotype turned up a few times. The antigen remains unidentified. Trimming shortened V by 2 bases and J by 1 base, and 13 bases separated the two germline ends. In germline, CDR1 is LNHNV, CDR2 YYDKDF (reference sequence). This CDR3 is 16 amino acids long. The chain couples TRBV15 to TRBJ2-3, with D uncertain. The clonotype was recovered from a male patient aged 2 to 10 who had a stem cell transplant for acute lymphoblastic leukemia, so the T cells may come from the graft donor. Source: PBMCs, mostly from graft donor cells, taken 360 days after TCRalphabeta/CD19-depleted stem cell transplant. The CDR3 protein is CATSRMDLLRTDTQYF. Written as DNA, the CDR3 is TGTGCCACCAGCAGAATGGACCTCCTACGCACAGATACGCAGTATTTT.